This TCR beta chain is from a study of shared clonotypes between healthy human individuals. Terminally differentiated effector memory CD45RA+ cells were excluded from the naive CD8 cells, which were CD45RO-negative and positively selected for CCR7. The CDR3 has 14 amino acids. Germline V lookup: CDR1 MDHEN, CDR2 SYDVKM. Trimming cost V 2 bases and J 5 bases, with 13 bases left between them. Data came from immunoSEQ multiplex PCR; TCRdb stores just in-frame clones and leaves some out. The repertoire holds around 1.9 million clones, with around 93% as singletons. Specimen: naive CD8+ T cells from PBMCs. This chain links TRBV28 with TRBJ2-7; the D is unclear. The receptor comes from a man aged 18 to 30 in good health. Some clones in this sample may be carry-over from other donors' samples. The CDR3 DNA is TGTGCCAGCAGTTTAGGTGAGGTCCCACACGAGCAGTACTTC. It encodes CASSLGEVPHEQYF.